This T cell receptor (beta chain) came from a study of human T cells and chemical hapten exposure. The time point here: pre-sensitization, week 0. Treatment: therapeutic diphenylcyclopropenone sensitization with weekly scalp DPC. Trimming took off 7 bases at V and 4 bases at J, with 12 bases between the two ends. The CDR3 runs to 13 residues. Germline CDR1 reads ENHRY; CDR2 reads SYGVKD. TCRdb reprocessed the RACE reads with MiXCR, giving one entry per CDR3 protein. This sample yields 240,000 or so distinct CDR3 sequences, of which about 9.4% are seen a single time; over 2% belongs to the top ten. The genes are TRBV10-3 and TRBJ2-3; tentative D call: TRBD2 (5 bases). The sample consisted of whole blood, taken in connection with sensitization to the hapten diphenylcyclopropenone (DPC). This TCR came from a woman between 35 and 50 years old with alopecia areata. Some clones in this sample may be carry-over from other donors' samples. CDR3 bases: TGTGCCATCACTGGAGGTACTTCAGATACGCAGTATTTT. This gives the protein CAITGGTSDTQYF.